The T cell receptor (beta chain) under discussion was sequenced for a study of OX40 agonist ivuxolimab in advanced cancers. Study-level background: Ivuxolimab was an agonistic, fully human IgG2 monoclonal antibody directed against OX40 (CD134), a costimulatory receptor. Intravenous ivuxolimab was administered to patients every 2 weeks at six dose levels: 0.01, 0.1, 0.3, 1.5, 3 and 10 mg/kg. Of the approximately 50 dose-escalation patients, hepatocellular carcinoma was present in 19, melanoma in roughly 15, renal cell carcinoma in 9 and head and neck cancer in 9. In the dose-escalation cohort, roughly 80% of patients were male, and the mean age was approximately 55 years, with a range of roughly 20 to 85. Patients were allowed to have had prior anti-PD-1, anti-PD-L1 or anti-CTLA-4 therapy, and around two fifths of the dose-escalation patients had been treated with checkpoint inhibitors. Partial responses occurred in three dose-escalation patients: two with cutaneous melanoma and one with hepatocellular carcinoma. Peripheral TCRbeta sequencing was intended to test whether TCR sequence diversity was altered and clonal T-cell expansion was caused by ivuxolimab. The paper describes the monotherapy dose-escalation part (N ≈ 52 patients) of the phase I trial of ivuxolimab. Overall results and qualifications from the work: In the 0.1-3.0 mg/kg groups, partial responders were among the patients with the lowest normalized peripheral clonal expansion, particularly in CD8+ T cells. The antigen specificity of the peripheral T cells that underwent clonal expansion was not determined. After ivuxolimab, expanded clones were on average more numerous among CD8+ T cells than among CD4+ T cells. Low levels of normalized T-cell clonal expansion were also seen in some patients who did not respond. At doses from 0.1 to 3.0 mg/kg, clonal expansion was seen in both CD4+ and CD8+ blood T cells between baseline and week 6.

The germline V gene (reference sequence) supplies CDR1 SGHKS and CDR2 YYEKEE. Trimming removed 2 bases from V and 12 bases from J; the gene matches leave 9 bases unexplained. The CDR3 has 13 amino acids, counting the end cysteine and phenylalanine. Only the CDR3 DNA stays, 39 bases, in frame from base 1. As for this clone: Its recognized antigen is unknown. Per-nucleotide qualities are absent, and no much larger clonotype sits a single base away.

Patients with a history of autoimmune disease or receiving systemic immunosuppression were excluded from the trial. Peripheral blood for TCR sequencing was drawn from every dose cohort at baseline, at cycle 4 day 1 and at cycle 7 day 1. Samples were obtained from an open-label, multicenter, first-in-human phase I dose-escalation trial of ivuxolimab. The trial enrolled adults with locally advanced or metastatic head and neck squamous cell, hepatocellular, melanoma or renal cell carcinoma. CD4+ and CD8+ T cells were sorted separately from peripheral blood before TCR sequencing. Genomic DNA was isolated from the sorted cells so that the TCRbeta CDR3 region could be sequenced. TCRbeta CDR3 regions were sequenced using the immunoSEQ Assay. TCRdb holds this immuneACCESS table with in-frame rearrangements only. Some clones are missing; in checked studies, unresolved V genes explain under half, and the rest has no known cause. This sample holds approximately 77,000 clones; around 93% were observed only once. Jointly, the top ten make up 0.53% of the sample.

The TCR sequence derives from an adult with an advanced solid tumor such as melanoma, head and neck, liver or kidney cancer. This specimen was CD4+ or CD8+ T cells sorted from blood, taken in a trial of the OX40 agonist ivuxolimab. The rearranged segments are TRBV5-5 and TRBJ2-3; TRBD2 fits 7 bases in the junction. DNA sequence: TGTGCCAGCAGCTTACCGGGAGGAAGTACACAGTATTTT. Its translation is CASSLPGGSTQYF.